The rows below give T cell receptor beta chains drawn from one sample of a study of human T cells and chemical hapten exposure. In TCRdb, the RACE reads were re-called with MiXCR into one record per CDR3 protein. The sample yields about 45,000 distinct CDR3 sequences, 3.5% to 5% seen once. The sample consisted of whole blood. The source is a human donor in good health. Some clones in this sample may be carry-over from other donors' samples. The CDR3 runs from the conserved cysteine through the conserved F or W.

CDR3aa | j_gene | v_gene
CASSFFATNEKLFF | TRBJ1-4 | TRBV7-9
CASSPDRSASNTEAFF | TRBJ1-1 | TRBV7-8
CASSSEGYSSYNEQFF | TRBJ2-1 | TRBV5-4
CASSHLPPPPGRQETQYF | TRBJ2-5 | TRBV3-1
CASLEISTDTQYF | TRBJ2-3 | TRBV28
CSARQQVSSYEQYF | TRBJ2-7 | TRBV20-1
CASSPYRGQGAWDTEAFF | TRBJ1-1 | TRBV28
CASSLAGGGPSSYNEQFF | TRBJ2-1 | TRBV12-3/TRBV12-4
CASAKGISYNEQFF | TRBJ2-1 | TRBV12-5
CASRPSGGGETQYF | TRBJ2-5 | TRBV27
CASSYVGQGATDTQYF | TRBJ2-3 | TRBV6-5
CASTPDRGLVYGYTF | TRBJ1-2 | TRBV2
CASSPTSQPQHF | TRBJ1-5 | TRBV27
CSVGAQGIYEQYF | TRBJ2-7 | TRBV29-1
CASSLPPDPTYEQYF | TRBJ2-7 | TRBV12-3/TRBV12-4
CSAAPGQGTREQFF | TRBJ2-1 | TRBV20-1
CASSFRDRVVEAFF | TRBJ1-1 | TRBV5-6
CSVRQGVHEQYF | TRBJ2-7 | TRBV29-1
CASSVYRLPSSYNSPLHF | TRBJ1-6 | TRBV11-2
CSASPSGALGNEQFF | TRBJ2-1 | TRBV20-1
CASTPGGTDNEQFF | TRBJ2-1 | TRBV12-3/TRBV12-4
CASSALIDEKLFF | TRBJ1-4 | TRBV2
CASSPMGGDEQYF | TRBJ2-7 | TRBV23-1
CSVEGSSGANVLTF | TRBJ2-6 | TRBV29-1
CASSRQTDQPQHF | TRBJ1-5 | TRBV6-5
CASSQVGRTNTEAFF | TRBJ1-1 | TRBV11-2
CASRETGAATNSPLHF | TRBJ1-6 | TRBV6-5
CASSLAGPSGNTIYF | TRBJ1-3 | TRBV5-4
CASSLGRLSYEQYF | TRBJ2-7 | TRBV5-6
CSARDDTDTQYF | TRBJ2-3 | TRBV20-1
CASSLARGIDTQYF | TRBJ2-3 | TRBV5-1
CASSGMGARGTQYF | TRBJ2-5 | TRBV6-6
CASSPPGSSMNTEAFF | TRBJ1-1 | TRBV5-1
CASSGSIQETQYF | TRBJ2-5 | TRBV6-5
CSVEALDRSAAGELFF | TRBJ2-2 | TRBV29-1
CASSQDLARGSYEQYF | TRBJ2-7 | TRBV4-1
CASSQWKGGGTEAFF | TRBJ1-1 | TRBV3-1
CSGKRGLEGTEAFF | TRBJ1-1 | TRBV29-1
CASSLAINQPQHF | TRBJ1-5 | TRBV7-2
CASNPGAPGWPWFF | TRBJ2-1 | TRBV6-5
CASSYEAGRLLSGYTF | TRBJ1-2 | TRBV6-6
CASSPPGLTEQYF | TRBJ2-7 | TRBV28
CASRTGGRNQPQHF | TRBJ1-5 | TRBV6-5